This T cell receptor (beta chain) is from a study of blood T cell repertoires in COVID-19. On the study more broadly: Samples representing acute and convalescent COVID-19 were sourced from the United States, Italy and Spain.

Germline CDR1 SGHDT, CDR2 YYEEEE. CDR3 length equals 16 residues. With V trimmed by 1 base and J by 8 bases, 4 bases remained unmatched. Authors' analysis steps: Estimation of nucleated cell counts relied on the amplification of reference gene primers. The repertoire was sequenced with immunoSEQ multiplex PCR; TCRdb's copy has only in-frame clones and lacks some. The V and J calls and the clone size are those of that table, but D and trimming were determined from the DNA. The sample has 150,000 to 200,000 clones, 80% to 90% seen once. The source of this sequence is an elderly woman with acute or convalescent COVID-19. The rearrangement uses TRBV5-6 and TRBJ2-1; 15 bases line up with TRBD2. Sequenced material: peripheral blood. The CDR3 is CASSLQGLAGGHEQFF. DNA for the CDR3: TGTGCCAGCAGCTTGCAGGGACTAGCGGGAGGCCATGAGCAGTTCTTC.